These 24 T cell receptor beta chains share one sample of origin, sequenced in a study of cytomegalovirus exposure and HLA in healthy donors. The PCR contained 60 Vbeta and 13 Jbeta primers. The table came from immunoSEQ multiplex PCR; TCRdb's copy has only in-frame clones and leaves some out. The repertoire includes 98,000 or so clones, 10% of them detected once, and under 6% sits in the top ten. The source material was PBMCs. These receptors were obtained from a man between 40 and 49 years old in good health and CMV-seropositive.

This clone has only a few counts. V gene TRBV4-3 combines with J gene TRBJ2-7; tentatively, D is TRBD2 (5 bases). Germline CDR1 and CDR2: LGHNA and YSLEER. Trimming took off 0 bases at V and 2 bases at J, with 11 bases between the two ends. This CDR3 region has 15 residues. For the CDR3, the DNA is TGCGCCAGCAGCCAAGAACTAGGGAAAGCCTACGAGCAGTACTTC. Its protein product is CASSQELGKAYEQYF.

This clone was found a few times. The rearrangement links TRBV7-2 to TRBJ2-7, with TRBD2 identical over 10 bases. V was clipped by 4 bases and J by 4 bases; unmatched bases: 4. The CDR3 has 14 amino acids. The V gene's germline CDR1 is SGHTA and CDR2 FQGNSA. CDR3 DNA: TGTGCCAGCAGCTCAGCGGGAGGGCCTTACGAGCAGTACTTC. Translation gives CASSSAGGPYEQYF.

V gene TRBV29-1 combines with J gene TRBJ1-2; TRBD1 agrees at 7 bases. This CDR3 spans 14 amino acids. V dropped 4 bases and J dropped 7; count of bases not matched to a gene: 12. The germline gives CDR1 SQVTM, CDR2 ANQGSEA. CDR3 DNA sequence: TGCAGCGTTGGCCATGGCGCAGGGGGAGGTGGCTACACCTTC. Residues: CSVGHGAGGGGYTF.

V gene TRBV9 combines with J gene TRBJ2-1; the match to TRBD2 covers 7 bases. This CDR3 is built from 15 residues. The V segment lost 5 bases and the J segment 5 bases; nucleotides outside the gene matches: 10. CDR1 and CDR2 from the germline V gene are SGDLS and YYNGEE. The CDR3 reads CASRGGSSSDNEQFF. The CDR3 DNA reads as TGTGCCAGCAGGGGCGGGAGTTCCAGCGACAATGAGCAGTTCTTC.

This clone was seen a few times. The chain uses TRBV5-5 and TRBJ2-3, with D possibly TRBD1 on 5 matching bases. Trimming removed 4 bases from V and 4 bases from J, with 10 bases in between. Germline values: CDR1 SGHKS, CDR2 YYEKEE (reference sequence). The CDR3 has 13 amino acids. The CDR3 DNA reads TGTGCCAGCAGCACGACAGCCCCAGATACGCAGTATTTT. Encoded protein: CASSTTAPDTQYF.

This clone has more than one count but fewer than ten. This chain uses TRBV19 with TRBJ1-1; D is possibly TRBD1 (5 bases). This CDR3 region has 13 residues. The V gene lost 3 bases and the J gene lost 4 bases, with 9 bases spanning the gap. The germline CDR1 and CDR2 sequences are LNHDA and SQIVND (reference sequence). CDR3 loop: CASSMPGATEAFF. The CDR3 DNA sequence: TGTGCCAGTAGTATGCCTGGGGCCACTGAAGCTTTCTTT.

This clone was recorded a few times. This chain's CDR3 is CASSNSGSETQYF. DNA for the CDR3: TGTGCCAGCAGCAATAGCGGGAGCGAGACCCAGTACTTC. The chain recombines TRBV5-4 with TRBJ2-5; TRBD2 aligns across 9 bases. CDR1 and CDR2 (germline): SGHNT, YYREEE (reference sequence). V shed 4 bases, J shed 5 bases, and the junction held 3 bases outside the gene matches. The CDR3 runs 13 residues.

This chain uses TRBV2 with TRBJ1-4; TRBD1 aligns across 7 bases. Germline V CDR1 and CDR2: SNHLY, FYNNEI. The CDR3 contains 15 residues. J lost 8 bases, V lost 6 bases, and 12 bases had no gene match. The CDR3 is CASRRLGQTSEKLFF. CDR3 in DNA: TGTGCCAGCAGGCGGTTGGGACAGACGTCGGAAAAACTGTTTTTT.

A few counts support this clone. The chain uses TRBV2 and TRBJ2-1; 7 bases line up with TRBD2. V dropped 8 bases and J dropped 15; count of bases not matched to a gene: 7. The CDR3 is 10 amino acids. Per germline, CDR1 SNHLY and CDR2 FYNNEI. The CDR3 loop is CASLGGSSFF. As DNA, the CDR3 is TGTGCCAGCTTGGGCGGGAGTTCGTTCTTC.

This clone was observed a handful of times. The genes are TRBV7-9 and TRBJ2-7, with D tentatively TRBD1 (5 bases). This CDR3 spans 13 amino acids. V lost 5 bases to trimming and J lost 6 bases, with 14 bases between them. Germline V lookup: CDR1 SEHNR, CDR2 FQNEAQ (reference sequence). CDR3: CASSLQGPGEQYF. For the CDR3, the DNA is TGTGCCAGCAGCCTCCAGGGTCCGGGCGAGCAGTACTTC.

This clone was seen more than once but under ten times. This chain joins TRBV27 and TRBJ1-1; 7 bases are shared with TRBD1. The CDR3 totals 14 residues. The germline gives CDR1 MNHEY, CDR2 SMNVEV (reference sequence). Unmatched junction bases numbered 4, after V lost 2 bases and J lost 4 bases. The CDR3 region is CASSLPDRATEAFF. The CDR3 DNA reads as TGTGCCAGCAGTTTACCCGACAGGGCCACTGAAGCTTTCTTT.

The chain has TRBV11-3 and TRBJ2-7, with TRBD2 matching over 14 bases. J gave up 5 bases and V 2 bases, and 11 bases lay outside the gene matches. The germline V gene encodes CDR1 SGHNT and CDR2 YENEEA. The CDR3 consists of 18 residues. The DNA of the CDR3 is TGTGCCAGCAGCTTATCCTCGGGACTAGCGGGAGACAGGCACGAGCAGTACTTC. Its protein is CASSLSSGLAGDRHEQYF.

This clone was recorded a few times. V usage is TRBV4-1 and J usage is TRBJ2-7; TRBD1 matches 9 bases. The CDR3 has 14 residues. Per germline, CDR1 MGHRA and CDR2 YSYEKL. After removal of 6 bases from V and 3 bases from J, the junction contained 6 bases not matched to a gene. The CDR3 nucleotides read TGCGCCAGCAGGCCCCCGGGACAGGGCTACGAGCAGTACTTC. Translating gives CASRPPGQGYEQYF.

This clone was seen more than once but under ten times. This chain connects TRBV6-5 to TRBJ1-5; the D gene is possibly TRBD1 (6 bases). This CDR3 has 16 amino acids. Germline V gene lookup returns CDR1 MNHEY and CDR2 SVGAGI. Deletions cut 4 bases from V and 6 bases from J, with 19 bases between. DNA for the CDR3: TGTGCCAGCAGTTCAAACCCAGGGGTCCTGGGTCAGCCCCAGCATTTT. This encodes CASSSNPGVLGQPQHF.

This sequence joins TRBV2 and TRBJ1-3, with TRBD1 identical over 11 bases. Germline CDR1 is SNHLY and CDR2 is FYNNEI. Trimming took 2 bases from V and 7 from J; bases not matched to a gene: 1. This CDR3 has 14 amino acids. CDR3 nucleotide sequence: TGTGCCAGCAGTGAATGGGACAGGGGGAACACCATATATTTT. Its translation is CASSEWDRGNTIYF.

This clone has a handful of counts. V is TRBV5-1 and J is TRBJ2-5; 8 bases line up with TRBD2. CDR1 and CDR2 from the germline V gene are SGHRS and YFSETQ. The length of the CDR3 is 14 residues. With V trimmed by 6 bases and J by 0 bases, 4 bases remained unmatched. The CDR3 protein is CASTGGSYQETQYF. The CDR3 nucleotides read TGCGCCAGCACGGGAGGGTCGTACCAAGAGACCCAGTACTTC.

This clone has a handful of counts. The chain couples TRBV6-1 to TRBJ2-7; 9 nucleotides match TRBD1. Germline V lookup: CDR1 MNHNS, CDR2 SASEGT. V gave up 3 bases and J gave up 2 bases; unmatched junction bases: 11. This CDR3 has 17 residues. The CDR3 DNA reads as TGTGCCAGCAGTGAGGGGGGACAGGGTGGAAGTCCCTACGAGCAGTACTTC. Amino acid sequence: CASSEGGQGGSPYEQYF.

The CDR3 DNA sequence: TGTGCCAGCAGTGAGGCAGGGAGGGAGACCCAGTACTTC. Encoded protein: CASSEAGRETQYF. The gene calls are TRBV6-1 and TRBJ2-5, with a possible D match to TRBD2 (6 bases). Germline loops: CDR1 MNHNS, CDR2 SASEGT. Trimming pared 3 bases from V and 5 bases from J, leaving 10 bases between. The CDR3 has 13 amino acids.

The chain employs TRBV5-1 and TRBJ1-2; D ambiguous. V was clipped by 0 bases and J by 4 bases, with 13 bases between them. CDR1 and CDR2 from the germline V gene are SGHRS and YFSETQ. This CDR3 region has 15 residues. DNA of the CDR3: TGCGCCAGCAGCTTGGCCGCCGTGGAGGGCTATGGCTACACCTTC. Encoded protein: CASSLAAVEGYGYTF.

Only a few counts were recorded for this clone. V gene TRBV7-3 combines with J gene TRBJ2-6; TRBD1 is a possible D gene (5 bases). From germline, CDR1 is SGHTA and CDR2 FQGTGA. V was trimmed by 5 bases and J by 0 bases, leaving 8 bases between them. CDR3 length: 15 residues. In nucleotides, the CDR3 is TGTGCCAGCAGCACAACAGGCTCTGGGGCCAACGTCCTGACTTTC. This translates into CASSTTGSGANVLTF.

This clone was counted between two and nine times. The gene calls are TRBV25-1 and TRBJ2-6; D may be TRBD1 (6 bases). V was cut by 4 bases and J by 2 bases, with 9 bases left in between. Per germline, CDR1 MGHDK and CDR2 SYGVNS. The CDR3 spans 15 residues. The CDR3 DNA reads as TGTGCCAGCAGTGGCACAGGGCCTGGGGCCAACGTCCTGACTTTC. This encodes CASSGTGPGANVLTF.

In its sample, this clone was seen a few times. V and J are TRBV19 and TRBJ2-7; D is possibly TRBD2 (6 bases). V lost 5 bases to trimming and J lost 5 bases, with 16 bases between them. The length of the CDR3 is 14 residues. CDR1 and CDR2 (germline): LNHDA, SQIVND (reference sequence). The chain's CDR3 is CASSWTSREDEQYF. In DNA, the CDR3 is TGTGCCAGTAGTTGGACTTCGCGGGAAGACGAGCAGTACTTC.

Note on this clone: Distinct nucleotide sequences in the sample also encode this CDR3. The DNA for the CDR3 is TGCGCCAGCAGCCAAGGAGCGGGTGATATTGGAAACACCATATATTTT. It is translated as CASSQGAGDIGNTIYF. The chain couples TRBV4-3 to TRBJ1-3; the D is unclear. The germline V and J ends were trimmed by 1 base and 3 bases, with 13 bases remaining between them. The germline CDR1 and CDR2 sequences are LGHNA and YSLEER. This CDR3 contains 16 residues.

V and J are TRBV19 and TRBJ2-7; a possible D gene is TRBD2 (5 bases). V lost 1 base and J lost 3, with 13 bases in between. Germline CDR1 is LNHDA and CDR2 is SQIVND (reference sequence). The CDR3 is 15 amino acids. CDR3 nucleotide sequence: TGTGCCAGTAGTATAGTCGAGGGAGTTGGCTACGAGCAGTACTTC. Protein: CASSIVEGVGYEQYF. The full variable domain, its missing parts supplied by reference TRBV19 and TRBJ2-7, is DGGITQSPKYLFRKEGQNVTLSCEQNLNHDAMYWYRQDPGQGLRLIYYSQIVNDFQKGDIAEGYSVSREKKESFPLTVTSAQKNPTAFYLCASSIVEGVGYEQYFGPGTRLTVT.